This entry lists 20 T cell receptor beta chains sequenced from one sample in a study of PD-1 blockade in classical Hodgkin lymphoma. This table comes from immunoSEQ multiplex PCR, and its TCRdb copy is limited to in-frame clones, with some not included. The data show just over 60,000 clones, with about 87% seen just once and around 13% held by the top ten. Autologous stem cell transplantation was followed by relapse in every patient, and brentuximab vedotin exposure varied. This material consisted of peripheral blood mononuclear cells (PBMCs), taken at baseline. The receptors originated from a human donor with classical Hodgkin lymphoma.

This clone was observed once. CDR3 DNA: TGTGCCAGTAGTATTTCCGGGCAACATTACCAGCCCCAGCATTTT. This sequence encodes CASSISGQHYQPQHF. The chain links TRBV19 to TRBJ1-5, with D unresolved. Germline lookup yields CDR1 LNHDA and CDR2 SQIVND (reference sequence). The CDR3 has 15 amino acids. The V and J ends lost 3 bases and 7 bases respectively, with 16 bases between them.

This clone was seen just once. The chain carries TRBV27 and TRBJ2-5; TRBD2 aligns across 13 bases. Germline lookup yields CDR1 MNHEY and CDR2 SMNVEV (reference sequence). The J segment lost 3 bases and the V segment lost 6 bases, leaving 1 base of the junction unmatched. The CDR3 runs to 14 residues. DNA of the CDR3: TGTGCCAGCAGCGGACTAGCGGGGGAAGAGACCCAGTACTTC. Its translation is CASSGLAGEETQYF.

This chain uses TRBV27 with TRBJ1-4, with D unresolved. CDR3 length: 12 residues. V was trimmed by 4 bases and J by 3 bases, leaving 3 bases between them. From germline, CDR1 is MNHEY and CDR2 SMNVEV (reference sequence). This CDR3 is CASSSANEKLFF. As DNA, the CDR3 is TGTGCCAGCAGTTCGGCTAATGAAAAACTGTTTTTT.

This clone was seen just once. This chain links TRBV6-7 with TRBJ2-7; 8 positions match TRBD1. TRBV6-7 is labeled an ORF, and its function is uncertain. V lost 8 bases to trimming and J lost 3 bases; unmatched junction nucleotides: 15. The CDR3 consists of 16 residues. The CDR3 here is CASFWAGQGGGYEQYF. CDR3 coding DNA: TGTGCCAGCTTTTGGGCCGGACAGGGAGGCGGCTACGAGCAGTACTTC.

The chain couples TRBV11-2 to TRBJ1-1, with D possibly TRBD1 on 6 matching bases. The V end was cut by 1 base, the J end by 5 bases, with 14 bases between. Germline CDR1 and CDR2: SGHAT and FQNNGV. The CDR3 is 15 amino acids. The CDR3 DNA reads TGTGCCAGCAGCTTAGCGGGGGCGGGGATTACTGAAGCTTTCTTT. Protein product: CASSLAGAGITEAFF.

The CDR3 sequence is CASSPPPGLEQFF. Here the CDR3 DNA reads TGTGCCAGCAGCCCCCCGCCGGGACTTGAGCAGTTCTTC. This sequence joins TRBV7-3 and TRBJ2-1; perhaps TRBD2 as D (6 bases). Per germline, CDR1 SGHTA and CDR2 FQGTGA. The CDR3 has 13 amino acids. Trimming took 5 bases from V and 9 from J, leaving 14 bases between them.

The V call is TRBV10-3, the J call TRBJ2-2, with a possible D match to TRBD1 (5 bases). The CDR3 loop spans 14 amino acids. Germline values: CDR1 ENHRY, CDR2 SYGVKD. V was pared by 2 bases and J by 5 bases, with 9 bases between. For the CDR3, the DNA is TGTGCCATCAGTGAGGGGGCGCAGACCGGGGAGCTGTTTTTT. It translates to CAISEGAQTGELFF.

This clone is a singleton in its sample. The J gene is TRBJ2-1, the V gene TRBV21-1; TRBD1, the table's D call, was not compared with the DNA. TRBV21-1 is a pseudogene locus. This CDR3 has 17 amino acids. The CDR3 loop is CASSTPQGCGSYNEQFF. The CDR3 DNA sequence: TGTGCCAGCAGCACACCACAGGGATGCGGCTCCTACAATGAGCAGTTCTTC.

The chain combines TRBV5-6 with TRBJ1-1, with D unresolved. CDR1 SGHDT and CDR2 YYEEEE come from the germline V gene. CDR3 length: 15 amino acids. V was trimmed by 3 bases and J by 5 bases, leaving 17 bases between them. The CDR3 region is CASSWTWGRGTEAFF. CDR3 nucleotides: TGTGCCAGCAGCTGGACGTGGGGTAGAGGGACTGAAGCTTTCTTT.

This clone was seen just once. The J gene is TRBJ2-5, the V gene TRBV11-3; tentative D call: TRBD1 (5 bases). The V end lost 1 base, the J end lost 5 bases, and 11 bases lay between the germline ends. In germline, CDR1 is SGHNT, CDR2 YENEEA. This CDR3 comprises 14 residues. In DNA, the CDR3 is TGTGCCAGCAGCTTAGCTGCAGGGTCGGAGACCCAGTACTTC. This translates into CASSLAAGSETQYF.

V gene TRBV7-3 combines with J gene TRBJ2-7; TRBD1 matches 7 bases. The CDR3 loop spans 15 amino acids. In germline, CDR1 is SGHTA, CDR2 FQGTGA. V lost 7 bases to trimming and J lost 6 bases; unmatched junction nucleotides: 15. CDR3 residues: CASTLSGTELCEQYF. CDR3 nucleotides: TGTGCCAGCACCCTTTCCGGGACAGAGCTTTGCGAGCAGTACTTC.

The chain recombines TRBV11-3 with TRBJ2-2; 7 positions agree with TRBD2. The length of the CDR3 is 17 residues. From germline, CDR1 is SGHNT and CDR2 YENEEA. Losses at the gene ends were 5 bases for V and 6 bases for J; bases not matched to a gene: 15. CDR3 region: CASSPNSGLGVPGELFF. DNA for the CDR3: TGTGCCAGCAGCCCTAATAGCGGACTAGGGGTACCCGGGGAGCTGTTTTTT. The whole variable domain, filled in from reference TRBV11-3 and TRBJ2-2, reads EAGVVQSPRYKIIEKKQPVAFWCNPISGHNTLYWYLQNLGQGPELLIRYENEEAVDDSQLPKDRFSAERLKGVDSTLKIQPAELGDSAVYLCASSPNSGLGVPGELFFGEGSRLTVL.

This clone was seen only a few times. The rearrangement links TRBV9 to TRBJ1-2; 8 bases fit TRBD1. The length of the CDR3 is 15 residues. V trimming: 4 bases; J trimming: 1 base; junction bases outside the gene matches: 6. Germline V gene data show CDR1 as SGDLS and CDR2 as YYNGEE. CDR3 DNA: TGTGCCAGCAGCCCCCGGACAGGGAATAACTATGGCTACACCTTC. Encoded protein: CASSPRTGNNYGYTF. The full variable domain, rest sourced from reference TRBV9 and TRBJ1-2, is DSGVTQTPKHLITATGQRVTLRCSPRSGDLSVYWYQQSLDQGLQFLIQYYNGEERAKGNILERFSAQQFPDLHSELNLSSLELGDSALYFCASSPRTGNNYGYTFGSGTRLTVV.

This chain uses TRBV7-6 with TRBJ1-1; D is possibly TRBD1 (6 bases). Germline V gives CDR1 SGHVS, CDR2 FNYEAQ. The CDR3 length is 13 residues. V was cut by 5 bases and J by 4 bases, with 11 bases left in between. DNA for the CDR3: TGTGCCAGCAGCCAAGGGGGTGGCACTGAAGCTTTCTTT. Its translation is CASSQGGGTEAFF.

By its share, this clone is large. Additional DNA sequences in this sample encode the identical CDR3. CDR3 region: CASSVGGDYGYTF. CDR3 sequence (DNA): TGTGCCAGCAGCGTAGGGGGTGACTATGGCTACACCTTC. J is TRBJ1-2 and V is TRBV9, with no clear D. Germline V gene sequence: CDR1 SGDLS, CDR2 YYNGEE. There are 13 residues in the CDR3. V was clipped by 0 bases and J by 3 bases, with 6 bases between them.

The chain links TRBV10-3 to TRBJ1-1; 7 positions agree with TRBD1. The CDR3 totals 14 residues. Germline V lookup: CDR1 ENHRY, CDR2 SYGVKD. V lost 6 bases to trimming and J lost 3 bases; unmatched junction nucleotides: 7. CDR3 residues: CAISFQGGDTEAFF. CDR3 bases: TGTGCCATCAGCTTCCAGGGGGGCGACACTGAAGCTTTCTTT.

The chain links TRBV7-8 to TRBJ1-1, with D perhaps TRBD1 (6 bases). V was clipped by 4 bases and J by 1 base, with 10 bases between them. This CDR3 is built from 14 residues. Germline loops: CDR1 SGHVS, CDR2 FQNEAQ. The CDR3 region is CASSSGEANTEAFF. The CDR3 region has the DNA TGTGCCAGCAGCTCAGGGGAGGCGAACACTGAAGCTTTCTTT.

The chain combines TRBV21-1 with TRBJ1-2. TRBV21-1 is a pseudogene locus. There are 13 residues in the CDR3. DNA of the CDR3: TGTGCCAGCAGCAGGGCGGAGAACTATGGCTACACCTTC. It yields the protein CASSRAENYGYTF.

The sample holds one count of this clone. The chain recombines TRBV7-7 with TRBJ2-2, with 12 bases matching TRBD2. This CDR3 has 16 residues. The V and J ends lost 5 bases and 2 bases, in that order; junction bases with no gene match: 3. The germline gives CDR1 SSHAT, CDR2 FNYEAQ (reference sequence). The CDR3 DNA is TGTGCCAGCAGCCCTAGCGGGGGGGGAAACACCGGGGAGCTGTTTTTT. Translation gives CASSPSGGGNTGELFF.

This clone was detected once. This chain connects TRBV14 to TRBJ2-2, with a weak D call TRBD1 (6 bases). The CDR3 is made up of 17 amino acids. CDR1 is SGHDN and CDR2 is FVKESK in the germline V gene. Deletions cut 4 bases from V and 1 base from J, with 16 bases between. The CDR3 loop reads CASSRTGSYLNTGELFF. Here the CDR3 DNA reads TGTGCCAGCAGCCGAACAGGGTCGTACCTGAACACCGGGGAGCTGTTTTTT.